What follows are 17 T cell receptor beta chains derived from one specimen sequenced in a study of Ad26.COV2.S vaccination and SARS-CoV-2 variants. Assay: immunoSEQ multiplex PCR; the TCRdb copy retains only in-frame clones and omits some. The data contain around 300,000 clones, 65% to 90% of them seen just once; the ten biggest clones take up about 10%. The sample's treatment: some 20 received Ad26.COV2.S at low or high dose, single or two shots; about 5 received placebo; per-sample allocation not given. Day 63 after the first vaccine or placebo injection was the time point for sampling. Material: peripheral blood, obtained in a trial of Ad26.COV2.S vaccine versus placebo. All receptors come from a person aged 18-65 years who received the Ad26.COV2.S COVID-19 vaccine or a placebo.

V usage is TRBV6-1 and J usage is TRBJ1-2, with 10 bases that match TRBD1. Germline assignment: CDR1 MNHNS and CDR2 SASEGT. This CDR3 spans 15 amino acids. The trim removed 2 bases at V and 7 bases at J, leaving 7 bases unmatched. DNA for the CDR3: TGTGCCAGCAGTGAATTGGGACAGGGGATGGGTGGCTACACCTTC. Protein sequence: CASSELGQGMGGYTF.

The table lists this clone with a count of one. In DNA form, the CDR3 reads TGTGCCAGCAGCCAACAGGGGATAGGCTACACCTTC. Protein: CASSQQGIGYTF. V and J are TRBV28 and TRBJ1-2; 7 nucleotides agree with TRBD1. The germline gives CDR1 MDHEN, CDR2 SYDVKM. V was pared by 6 bases and J by 8 bases, with 6 bases of the junction left unmatched. This CDR3 has 12 amino acids.

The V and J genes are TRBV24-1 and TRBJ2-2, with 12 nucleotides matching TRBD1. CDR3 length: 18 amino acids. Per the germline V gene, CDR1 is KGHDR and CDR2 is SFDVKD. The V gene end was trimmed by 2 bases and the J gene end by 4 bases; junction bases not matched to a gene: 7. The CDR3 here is CATSDSGTGGQGTGELFF. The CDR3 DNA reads TGTGCCACCAGTGATTCCGGGACAGGGGGCCAGGGCACCGGGGAGCTGTTTTTT.

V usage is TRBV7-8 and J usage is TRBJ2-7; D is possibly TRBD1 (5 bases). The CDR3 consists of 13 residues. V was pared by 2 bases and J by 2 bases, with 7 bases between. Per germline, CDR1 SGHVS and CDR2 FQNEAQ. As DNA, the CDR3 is TGTGCCAGCAGCTTAAGGGGAACCTACGAGCAGTACTTC. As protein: CASSLRGTYEQYF.

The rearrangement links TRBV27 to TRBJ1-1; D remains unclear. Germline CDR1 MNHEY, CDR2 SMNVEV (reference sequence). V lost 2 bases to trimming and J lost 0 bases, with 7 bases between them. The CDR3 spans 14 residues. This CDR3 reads CASSLVGVNTEAFF. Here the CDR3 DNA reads TGTGCCAGCAGTTTAGTCGGGGTGAACACTGAAGCTTTCTTT.

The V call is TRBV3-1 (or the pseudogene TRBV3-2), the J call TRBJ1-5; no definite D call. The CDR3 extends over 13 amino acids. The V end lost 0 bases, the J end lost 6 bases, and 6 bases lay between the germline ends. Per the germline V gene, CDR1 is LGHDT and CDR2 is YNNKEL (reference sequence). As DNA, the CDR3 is TGTGCCAGCAGCCAAGATCTGACTCAGCCCCAGCATTTT. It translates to CASSQDLTQPQHF.

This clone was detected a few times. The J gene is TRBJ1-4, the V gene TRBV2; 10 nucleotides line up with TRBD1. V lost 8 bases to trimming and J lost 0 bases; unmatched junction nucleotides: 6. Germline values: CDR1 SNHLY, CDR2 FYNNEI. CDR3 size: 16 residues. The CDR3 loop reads CASGRDRGATNEKLFF. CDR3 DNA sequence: TGTGCCAGCGGACGGGACAGGGGCGCAACTAATGAAAAACTGTTTTTT.

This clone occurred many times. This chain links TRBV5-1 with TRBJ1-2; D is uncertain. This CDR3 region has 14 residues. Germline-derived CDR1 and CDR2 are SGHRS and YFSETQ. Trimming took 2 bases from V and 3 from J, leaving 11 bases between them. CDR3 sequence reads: CASSFGSPDYGYTF. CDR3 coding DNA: TGCGCCAGCAGCTTCGGCAGTCCTGACTATGGCTACACCTTC.

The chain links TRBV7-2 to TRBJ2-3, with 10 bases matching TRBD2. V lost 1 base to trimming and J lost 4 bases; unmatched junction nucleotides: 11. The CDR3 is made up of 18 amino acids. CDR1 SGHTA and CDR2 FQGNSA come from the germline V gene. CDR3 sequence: CASSLGPLAGAESDTQYF. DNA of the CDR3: TGTGCCAGCAGCTTAGGACCGCTAGCGGGAGCGGAATCAGATACGCAGTATTTT. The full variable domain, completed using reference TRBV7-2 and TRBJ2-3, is GAGVSQSPSNKVTEKGKDVELRCDPISGHTALYWYRQSLGQGLEFLIYFQGNSAPDKSGLPSDRFSAERTGGSVSTLTIQRTQQEDSAVYLCASSLGPLAGAESDTQYFGPGTRLTVL.

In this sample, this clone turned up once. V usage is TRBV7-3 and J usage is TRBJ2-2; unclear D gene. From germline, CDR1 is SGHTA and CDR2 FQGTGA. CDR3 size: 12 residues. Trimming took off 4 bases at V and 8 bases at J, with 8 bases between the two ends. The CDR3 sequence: CASSSSGGELFF. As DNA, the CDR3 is TGTGCCAGCAGCTCAAGTGGGGGGGAGCTGTTTTTT.

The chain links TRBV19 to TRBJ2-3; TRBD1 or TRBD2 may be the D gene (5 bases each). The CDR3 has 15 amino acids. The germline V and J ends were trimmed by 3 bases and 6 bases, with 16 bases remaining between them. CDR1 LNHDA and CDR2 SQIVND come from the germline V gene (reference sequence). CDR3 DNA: TGTGCCAGTAGTATCCGGGGCCAGGCAAGCGATACGCAGTATTTT. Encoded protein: CASSIRGQASDTQYF.

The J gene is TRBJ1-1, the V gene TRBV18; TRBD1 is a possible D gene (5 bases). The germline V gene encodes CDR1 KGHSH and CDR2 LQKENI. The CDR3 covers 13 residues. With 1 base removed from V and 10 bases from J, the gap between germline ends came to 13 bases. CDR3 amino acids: CASSPLPGQGAFF. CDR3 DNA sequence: TGTGCCAGCTCACCACTCCCAGGGCAGGGAGCTTTCTTT.

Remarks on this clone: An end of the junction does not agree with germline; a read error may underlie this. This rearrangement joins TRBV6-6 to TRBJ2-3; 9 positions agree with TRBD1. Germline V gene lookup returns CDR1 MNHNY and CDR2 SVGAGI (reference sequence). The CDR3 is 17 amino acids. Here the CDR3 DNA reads TGTGCCACCAGTCCGGGGACAGGGAGGGGGTTAGTCGATACGCAGTATTTT. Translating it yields CATSPGTGRGLVDTQYF.

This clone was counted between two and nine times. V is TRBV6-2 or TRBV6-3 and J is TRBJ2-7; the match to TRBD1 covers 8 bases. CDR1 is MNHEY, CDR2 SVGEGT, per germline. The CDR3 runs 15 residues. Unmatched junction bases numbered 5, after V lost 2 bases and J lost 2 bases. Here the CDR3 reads CASSYLGQGTYEQYF. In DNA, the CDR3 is TGTGCCAGCAGTTACCTTGGACAGGGAACCTACGAGCAGTACTTC.

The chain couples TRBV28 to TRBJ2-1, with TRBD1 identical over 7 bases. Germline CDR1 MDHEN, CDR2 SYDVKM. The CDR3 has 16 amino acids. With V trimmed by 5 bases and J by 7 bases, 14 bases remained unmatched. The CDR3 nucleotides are TGTGCCAGCAGTGGAATGGTGACAGGGATTGAGAATGAGCAGTTCTTC. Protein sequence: CASSGMVTGIENEQFF.

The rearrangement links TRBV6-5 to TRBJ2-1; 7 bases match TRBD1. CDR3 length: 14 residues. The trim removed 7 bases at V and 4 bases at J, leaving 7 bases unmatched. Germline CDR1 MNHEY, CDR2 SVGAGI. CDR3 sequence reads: CASTESDRYNEQFF. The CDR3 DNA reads TGTGCCAGCACCGAATCGGACAGGTACAATGAGCAGTTCTTC.

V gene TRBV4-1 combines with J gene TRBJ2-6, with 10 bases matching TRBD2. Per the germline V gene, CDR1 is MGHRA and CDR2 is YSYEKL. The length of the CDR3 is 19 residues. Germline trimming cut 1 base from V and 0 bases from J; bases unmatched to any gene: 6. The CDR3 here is CASSQGVAGGFSGANVLTF. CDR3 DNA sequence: TGCGCCAGCAGCCAAGGGGTAGCGGGAGGATTCTCTGGGGCCAACGTCCTGACTTTC.